This T cell receptor beta chain was observed in a study of molecular identifiers for immune sequencing clone quantification. About the study: The replicates split RNA from approximately 20,000 or 100,000 naive CD8 cells five ways and sequenced four. Study outcomes and limitations: Because of identical TCR molecules sharing a barcode, sizes of highly expanded clones could be underestimated. Clones above 20 RNA copies contained over 97% of effector molecules and under 1% of naive molecules.

TCRdb passed the PCR reads through MiXCR, listing each CDR3 protein once. The sample carries 400,000 to 600,000 distinct CDR3 sequences, roughly 23% recorded once. About this clonotype itself: Its target is not known. A much larger clone is a single base away; this may be a read error.

The CDR3 is made up of 17 amino acids. In germline, CDR1 is SGHDN, CDR2 FVKESK. The chain links TRBV14 to TRBJ2-2; D is unclear. This TCR was sampled from a human donor in good health. Some libraries in this study had Jurkat cell RNA spiked in. The source material was naive CD8+ T cells from blood, with Jurkat cell RNA spiked in. Subset specified: FACS-sorted CD8+CD4-CCR7+CD45RA+ naive T cells. CDR3 region: CASGHTYTGANTGELFF. CDR3 bases: TGTGCCAGCGGCCACACCTACACCGGAGCGAACACCGGGGAGCTGTTTTTT.